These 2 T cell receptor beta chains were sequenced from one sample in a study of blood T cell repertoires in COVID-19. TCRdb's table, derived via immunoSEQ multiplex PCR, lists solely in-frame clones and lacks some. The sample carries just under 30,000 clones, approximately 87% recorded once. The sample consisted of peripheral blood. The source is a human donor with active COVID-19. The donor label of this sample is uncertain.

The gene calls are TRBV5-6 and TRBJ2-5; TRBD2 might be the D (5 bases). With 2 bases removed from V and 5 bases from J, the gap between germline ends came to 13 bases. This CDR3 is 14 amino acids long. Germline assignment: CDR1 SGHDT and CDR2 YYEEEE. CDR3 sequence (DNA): TGTGCCAGCAGCTTAGTAGGTCCGGGGGAGACCCAGTACTTC. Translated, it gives CASSLVGPGETQYF.

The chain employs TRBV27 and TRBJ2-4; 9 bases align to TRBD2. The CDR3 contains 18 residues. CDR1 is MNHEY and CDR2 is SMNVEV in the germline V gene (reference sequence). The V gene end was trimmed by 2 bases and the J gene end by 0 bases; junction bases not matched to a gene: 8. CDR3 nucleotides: TGTGCCAGCAGTTTAGGCGGGAGGGCCGCCGGAGCCAAAAACATTCAGTACTTC. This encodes CASSLGGRAAGAKNIQYF.